Following are 19 T cell receptor beta chains from one sample sequenced in a study of Graves' ophthalmopathy and Graves' hyperthyroidism. RNA served as the template for amplifying TCR beta CDR3 regions. HTBI primers were used in a first-round RT-PCR, which preceded a second-round multiplex PCR. One entry per CDR3 protein results from TCRdb running MiXCR on the multiplex PCR reads. The data contain about 400,000 distinct CDR3 sequences, 15% to 20% of them singletons. The sequencing sample was made of peripheral blood. These receptors were obtained from a woman between 18 and 29 years old with Graves' ophthalmopathy.

This clonotype showed up just once. DNA of the CDR3: TGTGCGTGGGGGGACAGTAGGGAGCAGTACTTC. Translation gives CAWGDSREQYF. The chain has TRBV6-1 and TRBJ2-7; possible D gene TRBD1, 7 bases. This CDR3 is 11 amino acids long. Germline V gene data show CDR1 as MNHNS and CDR2 as SASEGT.

This clonotype has ten or more counts. The V and J genes are TRBV7-3 and TRBJ2-2; no reliable D call. Looked up from germline, CDR1 is SGHTA and CDR2 is FQGTGA. The CDR3 has 15 amino acids. V was trimmed by 3 bases and J by 6 bases, leaving 14 bases between them. The CDR3 sequence is CASSFGPPKPGELFF. The DNA of the CDR3 is TGTGCCAGCAGCTTCGGACCCCCCAAGCCCGGGGAGCTGTTTTTT.

In its sample, this clonotype was seen many times. The gene calls are TRBV12-3 or TRBV12-4 and TRBJ2-7, with D tentatively TRBD2 (6 bases). Trimming left V 6 bases short and J 1 base short, with 13 bases between. The CDR3 is 14 residues long. CDR3 in amino acids: CASSWDLISYEQYF. The CDR3 coding sequence is TGTGCCAGCAGCTGGGACTTAATTTCCTACGAGCAGTACTTC.

This clonotype was detected ten times or more. The rearrangement links TRBV11-1 to TRBJ2-5; TRBD1 or TRBD2 may be the D gene (5 bases each). This CDR3 contains 13 residues. Per the germline V gene, CDR1 is SGHAT and CDR2 is FQDESV (reference sequence). V was cut by 5 bases and J by 4 bases, with 11 bases left in between. In DNA form, the CDR3 reads TGTGCCAGCAGCGCCCGGGACCTAGAGACCCAGTACTTC. Its translation: CASSARDLETQYF.

This clonotype showed up many times. This rearrangement joins TRBV6-2 or TRBV6-3 to TRBJ1-5, with 7 bases fitting TRBD1. Per germline, CDR1 MNHEY and CDR2 SVGEGT. The V and J ends lost 0 bases and 6 bases, in that order; junction bases with no gene match: 5. The CDR3 loop spans 15 amino acids. CDR3 residues: CASSYSDQGGQPQHF. The CDR3 bases are TGTGCCAGCAGTTACTCGGACCAGGGGGGTCAGCCCCAGCATTTT.

This clonotype occurred many times. The chain is built from TRBV7-2 and TRBJ2-4; D possibly corresponds to TRBD2 (7 bases). V lost 2 bases to trimming and J lost 4 bases, with 9 bases between them. The germline CDR1 and CDR2 sequences are SGHTA and FQGNSA. The CDR3 sequence is 14 residues long. The CDR3 region has the DNA TGTGCCAGCAGCTTAAAGGGGGGGAAAAACATTCAGTACTTC. Translating it yields CASSLKGGKNIQYF.

The CDR3 coding sequence is TGTGCCATCAGTGAGTCGGTCGGGGGGACAGGGGGCGTTTGGCAGTACTTC. It yields the protein CAISESVGGTGGVWQYF. The chain employs TRBV10-3 and TRBJ2-7; 12 nucleotides match TRBD1. The length of the CDR3 is 17 residues. CDR1 is ENHRY, CDR2 SYGVKD, per germline. Trimming removed 0 bases from V and 9 bases from J; junction bases left unmatched: 12.

There are many counts of this clonotype. The chain links TRBV20-1 to TRBJ2-5; possibly TRBD1 for D (7 bases). V was cut by 5 bases and J by 7 bases, with 26 bases left in between. The CDR3 sequence is 16 residues long. Germline values: CDR1 DFQATT, CDR2 SNEGSKA (reference sequence). The CDR3 DNA sequence: TGCAGTGCTCGGGCCTTTAGCGGAGGGGGCCTGTGGACCCAGTACTTC. This codes for CSARAFSGGGLWTQYF.

Ten or more counts support this clonotype. The chain employs TRBV5-5 and TRBJ1-1, with D hard to call. Trimming took 0 bases from V and 6 from J, leaving 12 bases between them. CDR1 and CDR2 (germline): SGHKS, YYEKEE (reference sequence). The CDR3 sequence is 14 residues long. CDR3 in amino acids: CASSLEGSWPEAFF. DNA for the CDR3: TGTGCCAGCAGCTTGGAAGGGTCCTGGCCTGAAGCTTTCTTT.

This chain links TRBV9 with TRBJ2-7, with 9 bases that match TRBD2. With 4 bases clipped from V and 4 bases from J, the junction kept 9 bases outside the gene matches. The CDR3 length is 15 residues. Germline V gene data show CDR1 as SGDLS and CDR2 as YYNGEE. CDR3 sequence reads: CASSSTTSGDYEQYF. In DNA form, the CDR3 reads TGTGCCAGCAGCTCCACGACTAGCGGAGATTACGAGCAGTACTTC.

V and J are TRBV28 and TRBJ2-7, with TRBD2 as a possible D gene (7 bases). V gave up 6 bases and J gave up 1 base, with 22 bases separating them. The V gene's germline CDR1 is MDHEN and CDR2 SYDVKM. This CDR3 spans 17 amino acids. The DNA of the CDR3 is TGTGCCAGCAGCCGCAACGCGGGGGCAGGGAGTTCCTACGAGCAGTACTTC. This translates into CASSRNAGAGSSYEQYF.

This clonotype was found a few times. The chain employs TRBV6-1 and TRBJ1-5, with D uncertain. The CDR3 sequence is 14 residues long. Germline V lookup: CDR1 MNHNS, CDR2 SASEGT. Between the trimmed V and J ends, which lost 2 bases and 5 bases, there was a span of 10 bases. CDR3 in DNA: TGTGCCAGCAGTGAATCGAGACCCCATCAGCCCCAGCATTTT. Translated: CASSESRPHQPQHF.

This clonotype was detected ten times or more. The chain joins TRBV29-1 to TRBJ2-4; 12 nucleotides match TRBD2. The length of the CDR3 is 18 residues. From germline, CDR1 is SQVTM and CDR2 ANQGSEA. Trimming took 6 bases from V and 0 from J; bases not matched to a gene: 12. The CDR3: CSVLTRTSGELAKNIQYF. The CDR3 nucleotides are TGCAGCGTCCTTACTCGGACTAGCGGGGAACTAGCCAAAAACATTCAGTACTTC.

This clonotype was recorded at least ten times. The chain is built from TRBV6-5 and TRBJ2-5; D perhaps matches TRBD2 (7 bases). CDR1 MNHEY and CDR2 SVGAGI come from the germline V gene. Between the trimmed V and J ends, which lost 6 bases and 4 bases, there was a span of 15 bases. This CDR3 has 14 residues. CDR3 coding DNA: TGTGCCAGCAGACCCTTTAGGGGGGGAGAGACCCAGTACTTC. Translation gives CASRPFRGGETQYF.

The rearrangement uses TRBV12-3 or TRBV12-4 and TRBJ2-2, with TRBD1 matching over 10 bases. Germline trimming cut 0 bases from V and 4 bases from J; bases unmatched to any gene: 5. The CDR3 extends over 17 amino acids. CDR3 region: CASSLAWGQGTTGELFF. The DNA for the CDR3 is TGTGCCAGCAGTTTAGCGTGGGGACAGGGGACCACCGGGGAGCTGTTTTTT.

The chain has TRBV6-2 or TRBV6-3 and TRBJ2-7; D unresolved. This CDR3 comprises 11 residues. The germline gives CDR1 MNHEY, CDR2 SVGEGT. The V end lost 7 bases, the J end lost 4 bases, and 8 bases lay between the germline ends. CDR3 loop: CASTHGYEQYF. CDR3 coding DNA: TGTGCCAGCACTCACGGGTACGAGCAGTACTTC.

This clonotype was counted ten times or more. The rearrangement uses TRBV11-2 and TRBJ2-7, with TRBD1 matching 11 bases. This CDR3 has 16 amino acids. After removal of 5 bases from V and 2 bases from J, the junction contained 8 bases not matched to a gene. The germline CDR1 and CDR2 sequences are SGHAT and FQNNGV. The CDR3 spells CASSHRPGQGAYEQYF. The DNA for the CDR3 is TGTGCCAGCAGCCACCGGCCGGGACAGGGGGCCTACGAGCAGTACTTC.

The sample holds many counts of this clonotype. The gene calls are TRBV7-8 and TRBJ1-5, with TRBD1 as a possible D gene (5 bases). Deletions cut 1 base from V and 6 bases from J, with 10 bases between. There are 14 residues in the CDR3. Per germline, CDR1 SGHVS and CDR2 FQNEAQ. CDR3 DNA sequence: TGTGCCAGCAGCTTAGGGGGTGGGACTCAGCCCCAGCATTTT. This sequence encodes CASSLGGGTQPQHF.

In its sample, this clonotype was seen many times. The V gene is TRBV20-1, the J gene TRBJ2-2; 13 bases match TRBD2. The V and J ends lost 5 bases and 6 bases, in that order; junction bases with no gene match: 3. The CDR3 sequence is 14 residues long. In germline, CDR1 is DFQATT, CDR2 SNEGSKA (reference sequence). The CDR3 nucleotides read TGCAGTGCTCAGGGACTAGCGGGATCCGGGGAGCTGTTTTTT. Protein: CSAQGLAGSGELFF.